Below are 4 T cell receptor beta chains sequenced from a single sample in a study of CD8+CD57+ T cells in acquired aplastic anemia. Using genomic DNA as the template, TCR beta VDJ and CDR3 profiling was carried out. TCRdb redid the calling of the reads with MiXCR, one entry per CDR3 protein. Of around 200,000 distinct CDR3 sequences listed, 61% are singletons. Sequenced material: sorted CD4+, CD8+, or CD8+CD57+ T cells (not recorded which) from PBMCs. Receptors were obtained from a human donor in good health.

V is TRBV7-9 and J is TRBJ2-7, with 7 bases matching TRBD1. Trimming removed 4 bases from V and 6 bases from J; junction bases left unmatched: 12. This CDR3 has 15 residues. Germline CDR1 SEHNR, CDR2 FQNEAQ (reference sequence). The CDR3 protein is CASSSGQVSVSEQYF. Written as DNA, the CDR3 is TGTGCCAGCAGCTCAGGACAGGTATCGGTCTCCGAGCAGTACTTC. Complete variable domain (other parts from reference TRBV7-9 and TRBJ2-7): DTGVSQNPRHKITKRGQNVTFRCDPISEHNRLYWYRQTLGQGPEFLTYFQNEAQLEKSRLLSDRFSAERPKGSFSTLEIQRTEQGDSAMYLCASSSGQVSVSEQYFGPGTRLTVT.

The table lists this clonotype with many counts. The rearrangement links TRBV20-1 to TRBJ2-7; 7 nucleotides align to TRBD2. J gave up 3 bases and V 1 base, and 9 bases lay outside the gene matches. CDR1 is DFQATT, CDR2 SNEGSKA, per germline (reference sequence). This CDR3 region has 15 residues. The CDR3 loop is CSARGFGGDNYEQYF. The CDR3 nucleotides read TGCAGTGCTAGAGGGTTTGGGGGGGATAACTACGAGCAGTACTTC.

This clonotype occurred many times. A read error may account for a junction end that differs from germline. The CDR3 coding sequence is TGTGCTAGCAGCTTAGGGACTAGCAGCAATGAGCAGTTCTTC. Translation: CASSLGTSSNEQFF. This chain links TRBV7-7 with TRBJ2-1, with 9 bases identical to TRBD2. The CDR3 totals 14 residues. CDR1 and CDR2 (germline): SSHAT, FNYEAQ (reference sequence).

In this sample, this clonotype turned up a few times. The chain links TRBV7-8 to TRBJ1-6, with D unresolved. The CDR3 sequence is 16 residues long. The germline V gene has CDR1 SGHVS and CDR2 FQNEAQ. Trimming removed 2 bases from V and 8 bases from J, with 16 bases in between. The CDR3 region is CASSLLPQVDYSPLHF. The CDR3 DNA reads as TGTGCCAGCAGCTTACTCCCCCAGGTGGATTATTCACCCCTCCACTTT.